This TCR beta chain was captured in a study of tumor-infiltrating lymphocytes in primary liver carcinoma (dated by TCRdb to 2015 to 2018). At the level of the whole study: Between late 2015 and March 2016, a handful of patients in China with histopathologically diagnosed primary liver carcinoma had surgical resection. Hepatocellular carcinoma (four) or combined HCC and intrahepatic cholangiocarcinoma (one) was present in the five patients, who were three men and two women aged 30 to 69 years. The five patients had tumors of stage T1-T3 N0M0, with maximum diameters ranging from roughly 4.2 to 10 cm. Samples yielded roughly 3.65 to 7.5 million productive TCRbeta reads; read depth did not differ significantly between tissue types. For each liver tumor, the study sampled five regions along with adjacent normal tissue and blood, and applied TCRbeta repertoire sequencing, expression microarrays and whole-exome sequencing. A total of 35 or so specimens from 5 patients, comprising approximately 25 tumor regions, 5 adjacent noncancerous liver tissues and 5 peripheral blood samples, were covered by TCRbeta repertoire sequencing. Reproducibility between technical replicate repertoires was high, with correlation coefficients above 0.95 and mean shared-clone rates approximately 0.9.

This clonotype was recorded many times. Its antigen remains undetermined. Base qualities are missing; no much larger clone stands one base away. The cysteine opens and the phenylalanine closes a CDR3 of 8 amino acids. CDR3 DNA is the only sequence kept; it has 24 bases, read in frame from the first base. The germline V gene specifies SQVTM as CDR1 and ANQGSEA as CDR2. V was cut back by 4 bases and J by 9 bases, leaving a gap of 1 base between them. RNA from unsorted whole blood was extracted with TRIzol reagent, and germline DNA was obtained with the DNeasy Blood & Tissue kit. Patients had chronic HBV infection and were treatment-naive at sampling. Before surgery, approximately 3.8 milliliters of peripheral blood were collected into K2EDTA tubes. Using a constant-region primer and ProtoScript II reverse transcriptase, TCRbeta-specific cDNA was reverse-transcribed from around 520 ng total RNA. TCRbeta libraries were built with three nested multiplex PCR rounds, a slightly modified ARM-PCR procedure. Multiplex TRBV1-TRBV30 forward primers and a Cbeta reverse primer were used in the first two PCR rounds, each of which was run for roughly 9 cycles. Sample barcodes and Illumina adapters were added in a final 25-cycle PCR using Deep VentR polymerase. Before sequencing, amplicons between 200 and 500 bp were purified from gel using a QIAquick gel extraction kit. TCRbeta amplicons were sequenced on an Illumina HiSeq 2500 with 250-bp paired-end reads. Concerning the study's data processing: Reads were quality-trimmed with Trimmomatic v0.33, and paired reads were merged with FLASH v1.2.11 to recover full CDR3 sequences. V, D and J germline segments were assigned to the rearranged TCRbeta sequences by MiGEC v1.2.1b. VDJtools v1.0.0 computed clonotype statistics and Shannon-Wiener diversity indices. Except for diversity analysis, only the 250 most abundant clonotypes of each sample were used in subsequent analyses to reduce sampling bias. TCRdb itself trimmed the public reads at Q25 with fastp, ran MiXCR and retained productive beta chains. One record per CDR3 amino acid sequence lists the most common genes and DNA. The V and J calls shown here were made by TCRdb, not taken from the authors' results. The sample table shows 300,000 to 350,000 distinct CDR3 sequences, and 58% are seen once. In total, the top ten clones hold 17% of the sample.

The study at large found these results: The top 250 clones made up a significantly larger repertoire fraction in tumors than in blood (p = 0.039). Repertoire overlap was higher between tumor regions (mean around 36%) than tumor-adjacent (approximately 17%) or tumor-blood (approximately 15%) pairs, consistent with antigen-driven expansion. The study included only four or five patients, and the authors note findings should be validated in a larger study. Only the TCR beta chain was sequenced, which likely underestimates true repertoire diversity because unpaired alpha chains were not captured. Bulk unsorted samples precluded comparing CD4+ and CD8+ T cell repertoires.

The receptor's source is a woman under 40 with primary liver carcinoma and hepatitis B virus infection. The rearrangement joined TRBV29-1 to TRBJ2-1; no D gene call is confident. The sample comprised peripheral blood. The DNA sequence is TGCAGCGTTGGTGAGCAGTTCTTC. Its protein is CSVGEQFF.